This is a list of T cell receptor beta chains from one sample in a study of T cells in Graves' hyperthyroidism and ophthalmopathy. TCRdb reanalysed the multiplex PCR reads using MiXCR and keeps one entry per CDR3 protein. The sample has fewer than 550,000 distinct CDR3 sequences, 15% to 18% seen once; the top ten hold roughly 15%. Input material: blood. The source of these receptors is a woman under 30 with Graves' hyperthyroidism. Both conserved end residues are trimmed from each CDR3. Each record gives: CDR3 length, J gene, V gene, CDR3 protein.

len: 13
j_gene: TRBJ1-5
v_gene: TRBV2
CDR3aa: ASSGGRGHGQPQH

len: 11
j_gene: TRBJ2-5
v_gene: TRBV3-1
CDR3aa: ASSQEGRQTQY

len: 10
j_gene: TRBJ2-3
v_gene: TRBV11-2
CDR3aa: ASSFGRDTQY

len: 12
j_gene: TRBJ1-1
v_gene: TRBV3-1
CDR3aa: ASSQARGAVEAF

len: 9
j_gene: TRBJ2-3
v_gene: TRBV6-1
CDR3aa: ASAGGDTQY

len: 14
j_gene: TRBJ2-1
v_gene: TRBV5-1
CDR3aa: ASSLMLAGGYNEQF

len: 17
j_gene: TRBJ2-7
v_gene: TRBV7-2
CDR3aa: ASSRPYRTSGGNSYEQY

len: 13
j_gene: TRBJ2-3
v_gene: TRBV10-3
CDR3aa: AISEGRGGTDTQY

len: 11
j_gene: TRBJ1-1
v_gene: TRBV20-1
CDR3aa: SARIQANTEAF

len: 10
j_gene: TRBJ1-1
v_gene: TRBV28
CDR3aa: ASSWTGIEAF

len: 15
j_gene: TRBJ2-1
v_gene: TRBV5-8
CDR3aa: ASSQELAGGGQNEQF

len: 13
j_gene: TRBJ1-6
v_gene: TRBV5-1
CDR3aa: ASRPQGAYNSPLH

len: 14
j_gene: TRBJ2-1
v_gene: TRBV5-5
CDR3aa: ASSFARDRGGDEQF

len: 11
j_gene: TRBJ1-2
v_gene: TRBV10-3
CDR3aa: AISASGENGYT

len: 13
j_gene: TRBJ1-5
v_gene: TRBV6-1
CDR3aa: ASKDRGASNQPQH

len: 14
j_gene: TRBJ2-1
v_gene: TRBV9
CDR3aa: ASSVRLLKRYNEQF

len: 15
j_gene: TRBJ2-3
v_gene: TRBV5-4
CDR3aa: ASSLGLLGGNTDTQY

len: 11
j_gene: TRBJ1-2
v_gene: TRBV28
CDR3aa: ASIAEIGYGYT

len: 13
j_gene: TRBJ2-2
v_gene: TRBV10-1
CDR3aa: ASSEGLSNTGELF

len: 11
j_gene: TRBJ1-5
v_gene: TRBV5-6
CDR3aa: ASSDHPAGSRH

len: 12
j_gene: TRBJ2-3
v_gene: TRBV12-3/TRBV12-4
CDR3aa: ASSLWESTDTQY

len: 9
j_gene: TRBJ2-1
v_gene: TRBV10-3
CDR3aa: AMRGGNEQF

len: 16
j_gene: TRBJ2-1
v_gene: TRBV4-1
CDR3aa: ASSQGPSAGGFYNEQF

len: 11
j_gene: TRBJ1-5
v_gene: TRBV7-2
CDR3aa: AISESDNQPQH

len: 13
j_gene: TRBJ2-7
v_gene: TRBV3-1
CDR3aa: ASSQGLAGSYEQY

len: 11
j_gene: TRBJ2-3
v_gene: TRBV29-1
CDR3aa: SVAPDSTDTQY

len: 15
j_gene: TRBJ1-4
v_gene: TRBV4-3
CDR3aa: ASSQERDRSRWEKLF

len: 16
j_gene: TRBJ2-1
v_gene: TRBV20-1
CDR3aa: SASFGLAGDPSYNEQF

len: 12
j_gene: TRBJ2-7
v_gene: TRBV18
CDR3aa: ASSPAGQGYEQY

len: 14
j_gene: TRBJ2-7
v_gene: TRBV20-1
CDR3aa: SARDLGGRLSYEQY

len: 10
j_gene: TRBJ2-7
v_gene: TRBV6-2/TRBV6-3
CDR3aa: ASSRLAGEQY

len: 13
j_gene: TRBJ2-1
v_gene: TRBV29-1
CDR3aa: SVEEEQGRSNEQF

len: 15
j_gene: TRBJ2-5
v_gene: TRBV24-1
CDR3aa: ATSSSGTPLLQETQY

len: 13
j_gene: TRBJ1-1
v_gene: TRBV15
CDR3aa: ATSIGATEVTEAF

len: 13
j_gene: TRBJ1-5
v_gene: TRBV2
CDR3aa: ASSPDRASNQPQH

len: 14
j_gene: TRBJ1-6
v_gene: TRBV5-1
CDR3aa: ASSVQGSSYNSPLH

len: 12
j_gene: TRBJ1-1
v_gene: TRBV10-1
CDR3aa: ASSVTGVVTEAF

len: 14
j_gene: TRBJ2-1
v_gene: TRBV7-2
CDR3aa: ASSLGPQGAINEQF

len: 13
j_gene: TRBJ1-2
v_gene: TRBV2
CDR3aa: ASRARHKANYGYT

len: 10
j_gene: TRBJ1-1
v_gene: TRBV24-1
CDR3aa: ATSDFRGEAF

len: 13
j_gene: TRBJ2-1
v_gene: TRBV11-2
CDR3aa: ASSQNHGLGDEQF

len: 10
j_gene: TRBJ1-2
v_gene: TRBV18
CDR3aa: ASSTGLYGYT

len: 13
j_gene: TRBJ1-1
v_gene: TRBV4-3
CDR3aa: ASSTRLGVHSEAF

len: 10
j_gene: TRBJ2-1
v_gene: TRBV10-1
CDR3aa: ASSEGPGEQF